The 7 T cell receptor beta chains below all came from one sample that was sequenced in a study of T cell repertoires in cytomegalovirus infection. TCRdb re-derived calls from the reads in MiXCR, one entry per CDR3 protein. The sample comprises some 500,000 distinct CDR3 sequences, about 39% of which are singletons, and 48% rests with the top ten. Which antigens these TCRs recognize remains unknown. The sample here was cultured PBMCs, taken from culture after CMV antigen stimulation. Source of these receptors: a human donor in good health (CMV status not recorded). Some clones in this sample may be carry-over from other donors' samples.

CDR3 DNA sequence: TGTGCCAGCAGCTTAGCCGCCGACAACCCGGGGGCTCCTGAAGCTTTCTTT. Translation gives CASSLAADNPGAPEAFF. The V call is TRBV7-2, the J call TRBJ1-1; tentatively, D is TRBD1 (6 bases). This CDR3 has 17 amino acids. Germline V CDR1 and CDR2: SGHTA, FQGNSA. Trimming pared 0 bases from V and 6 bases from J, leaving 20 bases between.

The chain combines TRBV2 with TRBJ1-4, with a tentative D call TRBD1 (6 bases). Trimming shortened V by 0 bases and J by 0 bases, and 14 bases separated the two germline ends. Germline CDR1 is SNHLY and CDR2 is FYNNEI. The CDR3 contains 18 residues. CDR3 sequence (DNA): TGTGCCAGCAGTGAAGCGCGACTGGACAGTGCAACTAATGAAAAACTGTTTTTT. It codes for CASSEARLDSATNEKLFF.

This chain uses TRBV7-9 with TRBJ2-7; 8 nucleotides align to TRBD1. The CDR3 consists of 14 residues. The V and J ends lost 0 bases and 6 bases, in that order; junction bases with no gene match: 4. Germline CDR1 SEHNR, CDR2 FQNEAQ (reference sequence). CDR3 sequence: CASSLALGTGEQYF. The CDR3 DNA follows: TGTGCCAGCAGCTTAGCGCTTGGGACAGGCGAGCAGTACTTC. The complete variable domain, with remaining parts taken from reference TRBV7-9 and TRBJ2-7, reads DTGVSQNPRHKITKRGQNVTFRCDPISEHNRLYWYRQTLGQGPEFLTYFQNEAQLEKSRLLSDRFSAERPKGSFSTLEIQRTEQGDSAMYLCASSLALGTGEQYFGPGTRLTVT.

The CDR3 here is CASSTTTSTDTQYF. CDR3 coding DNA: TGTGCCAGCAGCACGACTACCAGCACAGATACGCAGTATTTT. The chain has TRBV7-2 and TRBJ2-3, with TRBD2 as a possible D gene (5 bases). The CDR3 extends over 14 amino acids. V shed 5 bases and J shed 0 bases, with 9 bases lying between them. CDR1 is SGHTA and CDR2 is FQGNSA in the germline V gene.

This rearrangement joins TRBV6-1 to TRBJ1-2; possibly TRBD1 for D (6 bases). The V gene lost 7 bases and the J gene lost 5 bases, with 20 bases spanning the gap. Germline V gene data show CDR1 as MNHNS and CDR2 as SASEGT. The CDR3 is made up of 15 amino acids. The CDR3 DNA is TGTGCCAGCACCAAATCCCCAGGGGTTATATATGGCTACACCTTC. Its translation: CASTKSPGVIYGYTF.

The chain employs TRBV7-8 and TRBJ2-1; TRBD1 matches at 11 bases. Looked up from germline, CDR1 is SGHVS and CDR2 is FQNEAQ. The CDR3 totals 15 residues. J lost 6 bases, V lost 5 bases, and 6 bases had no gene match. The CDR3: CASSMDRGLLNEQFF. As DNA, the CDR3 is TGTGCCAGCAGCATGGACAGGGGGCTTCTCAATGAGCAGTTCTTC.

This clonotype was counted ten times or more. The chain combines TRBV7-2 with TRBJ2-5, with TRBD2 identical over 7 bases. The CDR3 length is 14 residues. CDR1 and CDR2 from the germline V gene are SGHTA and FQGNSA. J gave up 1 base and V 5 bases, and 4 bases lay outside the gene matches. CDR3 loop: CASSPSGTQETQYF. CDR3 nucleotides: TGTGCCAGCAGCCCAAGCGGGACCCAAGAGACCCAGTACTTC.